This T cell receptor (beta chain) was obtained from a study of blood T cell repertoires in COVID-19. As for the study in general: Some COVID-19 samples were acute and others convalescent; all came from the United States, Italy and Spain. Sources were T cells, B-cell-depleted T cells, or PBMCs; the material itself was cDNA or gDNA.

This clone appeared once. How the authors handled the data: How many nucleated cells were present was estimated from reference gene primer amplification. Method: immunoSEQ multiplex PCR; TCRdb's copy keeps in-frame clones and lacks some. D and trimming were read from the DNA, whereas the V and J calls and clone size are those reported in that table. The data show 150,000 to 200,000 clones, approximately 86% seen once. The germline V and J ends were trimmed by 3 bases and 8 bases, with 10 bases remaining between them. The CDR3 covers 12 residues. Germline CDR1 reads SEHNR; CDR2 reads FQNEAQ (reference sequence).

Sequencing was done on a sample of peripheral blood. The sequence was collected from a woman over 75 with active or convalescent COVID-19. The chain recombines TRBV7-9 with TRBJ1-2; a weak D match, TRBD1 (5 bases). The CDR3: CASSFPGHGYTF. CDR3 nucleotide sequence: TGTGCCAGCAGCTTTCCAGGGCACGGCTACACCTTC.